This entry concerns a single T cell receptor beta chain. Its antigen remains unknown. Relying on iRepertoire HTBI primers and Arm-PCR of CDR3 regions, the team built TCR beta libraries. One entry per CDR3 protein, called by TCRdb with MiXCR from the multiplex PCR reads. The sample carries about 470,000 distinct CDR3 sequences, around 16% recorded once. As for time point: newly diagnosed GD, antithyroid drugs for less than 3 months. The TCR library was prepared using RNA isolated from PBMCs. The data originate from a study of regulatory T cells in long-lasting Graves disease. Study in general: Duration of antithyroid drug therapy among newly diagnosed Graves' patients was under 3 months. General study results and limits: Possibly, too few samples lowered accuracy.

V shed 1 base and J 4 bases; nucleotides not matched to a gene: 5. The CDR3 has 16 residues. CDR1 MGHRA and CDR2 YSYEKL come from the germline V gene. This sample also appeared in a second study, on T cells in Graves' hyperthyroidism and ophthalmopathy. Per that paper: Using the HTBI primer set, a first-round RT-PCR was run on the TCR CDR3.

The chain carries TRBV4-1 and TRBJ2-7; TRBD2 aligns across 12 bases. The source of this sequence is a man in his forties with Graves disease. The sample in question was peripheral blood mononuclear cells (PBMCs), obtained at new diagnosis, from a patient treated with antithyroid drugs. The CDR3 region has the DNA TGCGCCAGCAGCCAAGGGACTAGCGGGATCCCGTACGAGCAGTACTTC. This gives the protein CASSQGTSGIPYEQYF.